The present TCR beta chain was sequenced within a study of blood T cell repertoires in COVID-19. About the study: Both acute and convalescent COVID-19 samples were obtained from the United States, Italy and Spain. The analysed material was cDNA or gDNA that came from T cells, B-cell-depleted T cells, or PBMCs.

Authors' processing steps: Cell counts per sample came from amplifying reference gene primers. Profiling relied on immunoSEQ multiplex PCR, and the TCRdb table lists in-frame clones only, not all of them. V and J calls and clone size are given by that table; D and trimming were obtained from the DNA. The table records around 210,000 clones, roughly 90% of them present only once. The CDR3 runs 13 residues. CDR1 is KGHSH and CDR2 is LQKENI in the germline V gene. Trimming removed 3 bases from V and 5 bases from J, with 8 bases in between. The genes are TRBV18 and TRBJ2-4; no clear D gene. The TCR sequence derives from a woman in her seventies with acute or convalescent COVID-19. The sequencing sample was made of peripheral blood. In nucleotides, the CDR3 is TGTGCCAGCTCACCTCAGCAGGAAAACATTCAGTACTTC. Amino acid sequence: CASSPQQENIQYF.